Sequencing of this TCR beta chain was carried out in a study of spatial heterogeneity in lung cancer (dated by TCRdb to between 2018 and 2020). Study-level background: Beta-chain transcripts were consistently detected in greater numbers than alpha-chain transcripts, which likely reflected higher beta-chain transcript abundance. In the raw uncorrected reads, each unique combination of TCR and UMI appeared on average more than ten times. The study quantitatively compared TCR alpha and beta repertoires across multiple tumor regions, matched nontumor lung and blood in non-small cell lung cancer. The study linked features of the TCR repertoire to counts of nonsynonymous mutations, which were determined by whole-exome sequencing of tumor tissue. At surgery, 200 or so tumor regions, some 61 matched nontumor lung samples and 56 PBMC samples were TCR-sequenced for both alpha and beta chains. General findings and caveats noted by the study authors: Additional single-cell paired TCR alpha and beta sequencing was considered necessary to confirm, at a functional level, the hypothesis that regional TCRs recognize regional mutations. Ubiquitous expanded tumor TCRs were detected in blood more often at tumor resection than at routine follow-up.

Libraries came from 5' RACE. Sequencing took place on a NextSeq 500. The TCR library protocol attached a unique molecular identifier to each TCR cDNA molecule to allow correction of PCR and sequencing errors. Per the original workflow: Decombinator tools were used for TCR identification, UMI-based error correction and CDR3 extraction. Expanded TCRs were defined as those above a frequency of 2 per 1,000, corresponding to the top 1% of the tumor frequency distribution. Rényi diversity was computed with the R vegan package after subsampling each repertoire 100 times to 5,000 TCRs. CDR3 similarity networks were built from amino acid triplet string-kernel similarity, with CDR3s being connected when pairwise similarity was above 0.82. Through fastp at Q25 and MiXCR, TCRdb rebuilt clones from the public reads, retaining in-frame beta chains. Each entry is one CDR3 protein sequence, shown with its most common DNA and genes. The V and J calls, along with clone size, are taken from TCRdb and not from the paper's own processing. For this sample there are about 85,000 distinct CDR3 sequences; approximately 21% appear just once. About 6.6% of the sample belongs to the ten largest clones.

The sample's time point label, in plain terms: sample taken at primary tumor resection. Whole RNA extracted from tumor and nontumor lung tissue, or from cryopreserved PBMC samples, was used for TCR sequencing without cell sorting. Samples were obtained from approximately 77 patients with early-stage, untreated non-small cell lung cancer from the lung TRACERx cohort. Only patients with enough RNA available from two or more tumor regions were chosen for TCR sequencing. This clonotype was found many times. There is no known antigen for this receptor. Base qualities are missing; no much larger clone stands one base away. The trim is 2 bases for V and 5 bases for J, with a gap of 9 bases between the germline ends. Its CDR3 holds 13 amino acids, cysteine through phenylalanine. This entry keeps only the CDR3 DNA: 39 bases, framed from base 1. Sequences KGHSH (CDR1) and LQKENI (CDR2) are obtained from the germline V gene.

The sequence was collected from a male donor with early-stage non-small cell lung cancer. The chain is assembled from TRBV18 and TRBJ1-1, with the D segment identity uncertain. The starting material was PBMCs, obtained at surgery. The bases read TGTGCCAGCTCACCAGCTTTCGAGACTGAAGCTTTCTTT. The translation is CASSPAFETEAFF. With all but the CDR3 taken from the reference TRBV18 and TRBJ1-1 genes, the full variable domain is: NAGVMQNPRHLVRRRGQEARLRCSPMKGHSHVYWYRQLPEEGLKFMVYLQKENIIDESGMPKERFSAEFPKEGPSILRIQQVVRGDSAAYFCASSPAFETEAFFGQGTRLTVV.